These T cell receptor beta chains were read from a single sample in a study of OX40 agonist ivuxolimab in advanced cancers. Using immunoSEQ multiplex PCR, the repertoire was profiled, and TCRdb retains in-frame clones only, with some absent. The sample lists under 15,000 clones, over 60% occurring once. The specimen was CD4+ or CD8+ T cells sorted from blood, collected in a trial of the OX40 agonist ivuxolimab. The receptors shown here come from an adult with an advanced solid tumor such as melanoma, head and neck, liver or kidney cancer. CDR3s include the opening cysteine and the closing phenylalanine or tryptophan. Fields, in order: clone size, J gene, V gene, D gene, CDR3 protein, CDR3 DNA. The D gene is left open where the match is weak. A row's size may be missing; if present it is once, few, many or a size class.

. | TRBJ2-5 | TRBV5-1 | . | CASSSPFQPSARGETQYF | TGCGCCAGCAGCTCGCCCTTCCAGCCTAGCGCCAGGGGGGAGACCCAGTACTTC
hyperexpanded | TRBJ2-1 | TRBV9 | . | CASSPSTTNEQFF | TGTGCCAGCAGCCCCTCGACAACGAATGAGCAGTTCTTC
once | TRBJ2-7 | TRBV28 | TRBD2 | CASTTHHIAGPSYEQYF | TGTGCCAGCACCACCCACCACATAGCGGGCCCCTCCTACGAGCAGTACTTC
. | TRBJ2-7 | TRBV7-6 | . | CASSPAREASYEQYF | TGTGCCAGCAGCCCCGCCAGGGAAGCCTCCTACGAGCAGTACTTC
few | TRBJ2-7 | TRBV5-5 | . | CASSLEGGEQYF | TGTGCCAGCAGCTTGGAGGGGGGCGAGCAGTACTTC
. | TRBJ2-1 | TRBV7-3 | TRBD2 | CASSSMGVAGAVEQFF | TGTGCCAGCAGCTCAATGGGGGTAGCGGGAGCGGTTGAGCAGTTCTTC
. | TRBJ2-7 | TRBV5-8 | TRBD1 | CASSWDRESYEQYF | TGTGCCAGCAGCTGGGACAGAGAGTCCTACGAGCAGTACTTC
. | TRBJ2-7 | TRBV9 | TRBD1 | CASSRNDRESPYEQYF | TGTGCCAGCAGCCGCAACGACAGGGAAAGTCCCTACGAGCAGTACTTC
many | TRBJ2-1 | TRBV10-2 | . | CASSEVTYNEQFF | TGCGCCAGCAGTGAAGTAACCTACAATGAGCAGTTCTTC
. | TRBJ1-1 | TRBV7-2 | TRBD1 | CASSSTGDSEAFF | TGTGCCAGCAGTTCAACAGGGGATTCTGAAGCTTTCTTT
. | TRBJ1-1 | TRBV4-1 | . | CASSQILHGGSTTEAFF | TGCGCCAGCAGCCAAATTCTTCATGGGGGGTCAACCACTGAAGCTTTCTTT
few | TRBJ1-1 | TRBV19 | . | CASTMGLANTEAFF | TGTGCCAGTACCATGGGCCTGGCGAACACTGAAGCTTTCTTT
. | TRBJ2-7 | TRBV7-9 | TRBD1 | CASSSTGAYEQYF | TGTGCCAGCAGCTCAACAGGGGCCTACGAGCAGTACTTC
. | TRBJ2-1 | TRBV2 | . | CASSPRQGALAGQGNEQFF | TGTGCCAGCTCCCCGCGGCAGGGGGCCCTAGCGGGACAGGGCAATGAGCAGTTCTTC
. | TRBJ2-3 | TRBV9 | . | CASSVVEDTQYF | TGTGCCAGCAGCGTAGTAGAAGATACGCAGTATTTT
few | TRBJ1-1 | TRBV27 | . | CASFSGAQEAFF | TGTGCCAGCTTCTCAGGGGCGCAGGAAGCTTTCTTT
. | TRBJ1-1 | TRBV6-6 | . | CASSYSNRDMNTEAFF | TGTGCCAGCAGTTACTCCAACAGGGACATGAACACTGAAGCTTTCTTT
. | TRBJ1-3 | TRBV5-1 | . | CASSLEAIPGNTIYF | TGCGCCAGCAGCTTGGAAGCTATCCCTGGAAACACCATATATTTT
once | TRBJ2-3 | TRBV5-1 | TRBD2 | CASSFGTKTDTQYF | TGCGCCAGCAGCTTCGGGACTAAGACAGATACGCAGTATTTT
few | TRBJ1-2 | TRBV6-1 | . | CAHYGPRANYGYTF | TGTGCCCACTATGGGCCGAGAGCTAACTATGGCTACACCTTC
once | TRBJ2-1 | TRBV28 | . | CASSLGRNEQFF | TGTGCCAGCAGTTTGGGTCGTAATGAGCAGTTCTTC
once | TRBJ1-3 | TRBV19 | . | CASSVAPGNTIYF | TGTGCCAGTAGTGTGGCGCCTGGAAACACCATATATTTT
. | TRBJ1-2 | TRBV29-1 | TRBD1 | CSGWGQGEGYGYTF | TGCAGCGGCTGGGGACAGGGGGAAGGCTATGGCTACACCTTC
. | TRBJ2-3 | TRBV9 | TRBD2 | CASSVAGGGGRGDTQYF | TGTGCCAGCAGCGTAGCGGGAGGTGGCGGGAGGGGAGATACGCAGTATTTT
. | TRBJ2-7 | TRBV15 | . | CATSRDHSAAYEQHF | TGTGCCACCAGCAGAGATCACAGCGCCGCCTACGAGCAGCACTTC
. | TRBJ2-1 | TRBV7-9 | . | CASRGYNEQFF | TGTGCCAGCAGGGGGTACAATGAGCAGTTCTTC
. | TRBJ2-7 | TRBV29-1 | . | CSVPGAYEQYF | TGCAGCGTTCCGGGGGCCTACGAGCAGTACTTC
. | TRBJ1-4 | TRBV4-1 | . | CASSRQSNEKLFF | TGCGCCAGCAGCCGACAGAGCAATGAAAAACTGTTTTTT
. | TRBJ1-4 | TRBV21-1 | . | CASSKKVGQGAPLSEKLFF | .
. | TRBJ2-1 | TRBV6-1 | . | CASSEEGGGGQFF | TGTGCCAGCAGTGAAGAAGGAGGGGGTGGGCAGTTCTTC
. | TRBJ2-4 | TRBV19 | TRBD2 | CASRAGTSGKNIQYF | TGTGCCAGTAGAGCCGGGACTAGCGGGAAAAACATTCAGTACTTC
. | TRBJ1-1 | TRBV27 | . | CASSYGTEAFF | TGTGCCAGCAGTTACGGCACCGAAGCTTTCTTT
once | TRBJ2-2 | TRBV7-7 | TRBD2 | CASSPLAGGHTGELFF | TGTGCCAGCAGCCCCCTAGCGGGAGGCCACACCGGGGAGCTGTTTTTT
few | TRBJ2-3 | TRBV27 | TRBD1 | CASSHSGTGQDTQYF | TGTGCCAGCAGCCATTCCGGGACAGGGCAGGATACGCAGTATTTT
. | TRBJ1-2 | TRBV5-3 | . | CARSLRTVSRTNYGYTF | TGTGCCAGAAGCTTACGGACAGTATCGCGGACGAACTATGGCTACACCTTC
once | TRBJ2-3 | TRBV28 | . | CASTLSGTDTQYF | TGTGCCAGCACTTTATCGGGGACAGATACGCAGTATTTT
. | TRBJ2-1 | TRBV12-1 | . | CASSFQLAGDLHNEQFF | TGTGCCAGCAGCTTCCAACTAGCGGGAGACCTACACAATGAGCAGTTCTTC
. | TRBJ1-4 | TRBV29-1 | . | CGFEGGTNEKLFF | TGCGGCTTCGAAGGGGGAACTAATGAAAAACTGTTTTTT
. | TRBJ2-7 | TRBV11-2 | . | CASSSGVGREQYF | TGTGCCAGCAGCTCCGGGGTAGGGCGCGAGCAGTACTTC
. | TRBJ2-7 | TRBV14 | TRBD2 | CASSFGQAGNEQYF | TGTGCCAGCAGCTTCGGGCAAGCGGGGAACGAGCAGTACTTC
. | TRBJ1-3 | TRBV5-6 | . | CASSRGGETIYF | TGTGCCAGCAGCCGTGGCGGGGAGACCATATATTTT
once | TRBJ1-2 | TRBV27 | . | CASTSYVKAGLPIYGYTF | TGTGCCAGCACCTCCTATGTAAAGGCAGGGCTGCCTATCTATGGCTACACCTTC
. | TRBJ1-1 | TRBV29-1 | TRBD1 | CSVDLPGTGAAFF | TGCAGCGTTGATCTCCCCGGGACAGGGGCCGCTTTCTTT
. | TRBJ2-2 | TRBV6-1 | . | CASNTYANTGELFF | TGTGCCAGCAACACATACGCGAACACCGGGGAGCTGTTTTTT
few | TRBJ2-7 | TRBV7-6 | TRBD2 | CASSPPGGLEKYF | TGTGCCAGCAGCCCCCCGGGGGGTCTCGAGAAGTACTTC
. | TRBJ2-1 | TRBV19 | TRBD2 | CASSIAGLAEEQFF | TGTGCCAGTAGTATAGCGGGGCTAGCGGAGGAGCAGTTCTTC
. | TRBJ1-6 | TRBV5-5 | . | CASSPGETDNSPLHF | TGTGCCAGCAGCCCAGGGGAGACGGACAATTCACCCCTCCACTTT
few | TRBJ2-2 | TRBV5-1 | . | CASSHSYRSLTWTGELFF | TGCGCCAGCAGCCATTCCTACCGATCACTAACATGGACCGGGGAGCTGTTTTTT
once | TRBJ1-2 | TRBV30 | TRBD1 | CAYLPGQGNYGYTF | TGTGCCTACCTACCGGGACAGGGTAACTATGGCTACACCTTC
. | TRBJ2-1 | TRBV19 | . | CASSIAYNEQFF | TGTGCCAGTAGTATAGCGTACAATGAGCAGTTCTTC
once | TRBJ2-5 | TRBV9 | . | CASSVGGLAETQYF | TGTGCCAGCAGCGTAGGTGGGCTGGCGGAGACCCAGTACTTC
. | TRBJ2-5 | TRBV7-9 | TRBD1 | CASSHPRGQGDETQYF | TGTGCCAGCAGCCATCCCAGAGGACAGGGTGATGAGACCCAGTACTTC
. | TRBJ2-1 | TRBV13 | TRBD2 | CASSLGVASGSLYNEQFF | TGTGCCAGCAGCTTAGGGGTGGCCAGCGGGAGTCTGTACAATGAGCAGTTCTTC
. | TRBJ1-2 | TRBV27 | TRBD1 | CASSLKGGAINGYTF | TGTGCCAGCTCCCTAAAAGGGGGCGCGATAAATGGCTACACCTTC
few | TRBJ1-1 | TRBV19 | . | CASRSGNTEAFF | TGTGCCAGCCGATCGGGGAACACTGAAGCTTTCTTT
. | TRBJ2-7 | TRBV7-9 | TRBD1 | CASSYLGTGVEQYF | TGTGCCAGCAGTTACTTGGGGACAGGGGTCGAGCAGTACTTC